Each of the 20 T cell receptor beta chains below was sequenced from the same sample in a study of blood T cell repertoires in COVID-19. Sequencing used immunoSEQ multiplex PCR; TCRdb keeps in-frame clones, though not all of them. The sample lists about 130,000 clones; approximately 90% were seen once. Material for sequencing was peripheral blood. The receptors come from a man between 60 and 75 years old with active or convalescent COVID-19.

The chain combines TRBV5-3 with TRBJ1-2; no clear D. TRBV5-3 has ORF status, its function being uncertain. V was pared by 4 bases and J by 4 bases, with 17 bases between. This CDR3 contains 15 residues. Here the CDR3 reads CARSPSPREGYGYTF. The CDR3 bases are TGTGCCAGAAGCCCGTCCCCCCGGGAGGGCTATGGCTACACCTTC.

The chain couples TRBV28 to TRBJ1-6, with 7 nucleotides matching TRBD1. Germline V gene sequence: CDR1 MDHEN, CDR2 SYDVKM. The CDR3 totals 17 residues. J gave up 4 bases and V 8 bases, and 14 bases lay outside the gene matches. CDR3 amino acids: CASVGFGTASYNSPLHF. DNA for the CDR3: TGTGCCAGCGTAGGGTTTGGGACAGCGAGTTATAATTCACCCCTCCACTTT.

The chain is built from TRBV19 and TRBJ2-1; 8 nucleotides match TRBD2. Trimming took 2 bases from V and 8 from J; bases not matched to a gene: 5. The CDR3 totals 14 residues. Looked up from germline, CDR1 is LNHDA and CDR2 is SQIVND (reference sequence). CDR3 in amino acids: CASSIQAGVDEQFF. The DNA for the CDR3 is TGTGCCAGTAGTATACAAGCGGGGGTGGATGAGCAGTTCTTC.

DNA for the CDR3: TGTGCCACCCAACAAGTGGGAGGATTCGAGCAGTACTTC. It specifies CATQQVGGFEQYF. The rearrangement uses TRBV15 and TRBJ2-7; possible D gene TRBD2, 6 bases. Germline CDR1 LNHNV, CDR2 YYDKDF (reference sequence). Trimming removed 8 bases from V and 6 bases from J, with 17 bases in between. The CDR3 sequence is 13 residues long.

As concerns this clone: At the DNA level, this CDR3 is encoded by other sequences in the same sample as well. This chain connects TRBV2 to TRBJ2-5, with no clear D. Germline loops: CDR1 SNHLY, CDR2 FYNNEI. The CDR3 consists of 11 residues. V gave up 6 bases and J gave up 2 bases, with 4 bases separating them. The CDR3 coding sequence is TGTGCCAGCAGCGCGCAAGAGACCCAGTACTTC. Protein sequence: CASSAQETQYF.

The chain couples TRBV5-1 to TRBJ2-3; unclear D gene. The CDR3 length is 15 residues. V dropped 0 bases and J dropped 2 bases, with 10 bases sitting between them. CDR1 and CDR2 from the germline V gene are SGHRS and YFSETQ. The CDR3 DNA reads TGCGCCAGCAGCTTGGGAGACTCTACCACAGATACGCAGTATTTT. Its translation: CASSLGDSTTDTQYF.

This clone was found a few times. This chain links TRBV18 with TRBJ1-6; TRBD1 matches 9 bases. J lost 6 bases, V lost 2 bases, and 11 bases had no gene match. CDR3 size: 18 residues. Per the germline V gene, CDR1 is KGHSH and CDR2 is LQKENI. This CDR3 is CASSPFVGTGFSNSPLHF. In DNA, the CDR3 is TGTGCCAGCTCACCATTCGTCGGGACAGGGTTTAGTAATTCACCCCTCCACTTT.

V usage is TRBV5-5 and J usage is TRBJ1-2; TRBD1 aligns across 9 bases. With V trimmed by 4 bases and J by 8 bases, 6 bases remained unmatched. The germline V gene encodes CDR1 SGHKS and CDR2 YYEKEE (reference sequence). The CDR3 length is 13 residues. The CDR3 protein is CASSPRDRVGYTF. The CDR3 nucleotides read TGTGCCAGCAGCCCCCGGGACAGGGTAGGCTACACCTTC.

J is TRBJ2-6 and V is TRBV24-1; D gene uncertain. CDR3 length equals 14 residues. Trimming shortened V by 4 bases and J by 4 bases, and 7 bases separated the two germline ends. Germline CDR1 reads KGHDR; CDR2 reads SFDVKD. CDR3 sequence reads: CATSDTRGANVLTF. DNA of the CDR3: TGTGCCACCAGTGACACCAGGGGGGCCAACGTCCTGACTTTC.

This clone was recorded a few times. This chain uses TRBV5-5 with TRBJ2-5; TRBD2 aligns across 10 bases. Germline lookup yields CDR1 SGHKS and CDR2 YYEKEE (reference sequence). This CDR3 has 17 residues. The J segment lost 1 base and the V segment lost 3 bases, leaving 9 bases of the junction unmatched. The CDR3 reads CASSSAGLASSQETQYF. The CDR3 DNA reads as TGTGCCAGCAGCTCCGCGGGACTAGCGAGTAGCCAAGAGACCCAGTACTTC.

The CDR3 region is CASSYSRTSAGDTQYF. The CDR3 region has the DNA TGTGCCAGCAGTTATTCTCGGACTAGCGCAGGAGATACGCAGTATTTT. The chain employs TRBV6-6 and TRBJ2-3; TRBD2 agrees at 9 bases. CDR3 length: 16 residues. Germline trimming cut 3 bases from V and 5 bases from J; bases unmatched to any gene: 9. Germline V lookup: CDR1 MNHNY, CDR2 SVGAGI (reference sequence).

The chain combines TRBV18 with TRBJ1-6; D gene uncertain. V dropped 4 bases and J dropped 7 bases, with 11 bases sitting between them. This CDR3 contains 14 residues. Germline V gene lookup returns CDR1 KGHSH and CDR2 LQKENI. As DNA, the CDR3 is TGTGCCAGCTCACGAAGCGAGGTGAATTCACCCCTCCACTTT. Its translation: CASSRSEVNSPLHF. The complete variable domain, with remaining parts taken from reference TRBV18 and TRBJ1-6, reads NAGVMQNPRHLVRRRGQEARLRCSPMKGHSHVYWYRQLPEEGLKFMVYLQKENIIDESGMPKERFSAEFPKEGPSILRIQQVVRGDSAAYFCASSRSEVNSPLHFGNGTRLTVT.

In nucleotides, the CDR3 is TGTGCCAGTAGTACCCGCGGGAGGCACGTTGAGCAGTTCTTC. Its translation: CASSTRGRHVEQFF. The genes are TRBV19 and TRBJ2-1; 8 positions match TRBD2. This CDR3 spans 14 amino acids. V dropped 4 bases and J dropped 9; count of bases not matched to a gene: 8. Germline values: CDR1 LNHDA, CDR2 SQIVND (reference sequence).

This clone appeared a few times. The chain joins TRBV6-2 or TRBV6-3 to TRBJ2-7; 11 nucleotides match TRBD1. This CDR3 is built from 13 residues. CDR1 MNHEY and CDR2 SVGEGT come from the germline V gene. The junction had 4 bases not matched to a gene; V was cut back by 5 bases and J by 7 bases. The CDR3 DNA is TGTGCCAGCAGTCCGGACAGGGGGCTTGAGCAGTACTTC. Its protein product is CASSPDRGLEQYF.

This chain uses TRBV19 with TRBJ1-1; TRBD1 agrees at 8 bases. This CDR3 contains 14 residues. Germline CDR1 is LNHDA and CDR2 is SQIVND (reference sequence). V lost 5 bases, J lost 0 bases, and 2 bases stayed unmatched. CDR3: CASSGGQVNTEAFF. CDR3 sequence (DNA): TGTGCCAGTAGTGGGGGACAGGTGAACACTGAAGCTTTCTTT.

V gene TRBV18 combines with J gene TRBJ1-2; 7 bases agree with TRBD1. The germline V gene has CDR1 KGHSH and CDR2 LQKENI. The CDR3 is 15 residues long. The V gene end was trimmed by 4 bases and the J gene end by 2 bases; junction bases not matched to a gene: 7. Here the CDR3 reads CASSLQGLGNYGYTF. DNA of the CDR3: TGTGCCAGCTCACTACAGGGGCTGGGAAACTATGGCTACACCTTC.

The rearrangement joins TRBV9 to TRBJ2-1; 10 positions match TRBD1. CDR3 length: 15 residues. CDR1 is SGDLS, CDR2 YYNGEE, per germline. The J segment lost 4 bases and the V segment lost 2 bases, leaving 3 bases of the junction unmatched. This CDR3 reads CASSVGDRGYNEQFF. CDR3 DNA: TGTGCCAGCAGCGTTGGGGACAGGGGATACAATGAGCAGTTCTTC.

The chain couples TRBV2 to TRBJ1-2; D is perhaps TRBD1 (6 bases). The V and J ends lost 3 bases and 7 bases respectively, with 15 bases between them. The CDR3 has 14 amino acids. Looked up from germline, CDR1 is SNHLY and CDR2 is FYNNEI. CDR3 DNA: TGTGCCAGCAGTGAGGAAGCCGCAGGGGCTGGCTACACCTTC. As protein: CASSEEAAGAGYTF.

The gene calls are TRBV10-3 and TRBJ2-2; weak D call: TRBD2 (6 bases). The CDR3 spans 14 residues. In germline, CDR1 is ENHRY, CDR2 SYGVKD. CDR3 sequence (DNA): TGTGCTACCAGCCCCGGGGTAGCGGCCGGGGAGCTGTTTTTT. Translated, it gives CATSPGVAAGELFF.

As DNA, the CDR3 is TGCGCCAGCAGCCACTCGGACAAAAGAGGCTACACCTTC. Protein: CASSHSDKRGYTF. The rearrangement uses TRBV4-3 and TRBJ1-2; D might be TRBD1 (5 bases). Germline assignment: CDR1 LGHNA and CDR2 YSLEER. CDR3 length equals 13 residues. Trimming removed 3 bases from V and 8 bases from J, with 13 bases in between.